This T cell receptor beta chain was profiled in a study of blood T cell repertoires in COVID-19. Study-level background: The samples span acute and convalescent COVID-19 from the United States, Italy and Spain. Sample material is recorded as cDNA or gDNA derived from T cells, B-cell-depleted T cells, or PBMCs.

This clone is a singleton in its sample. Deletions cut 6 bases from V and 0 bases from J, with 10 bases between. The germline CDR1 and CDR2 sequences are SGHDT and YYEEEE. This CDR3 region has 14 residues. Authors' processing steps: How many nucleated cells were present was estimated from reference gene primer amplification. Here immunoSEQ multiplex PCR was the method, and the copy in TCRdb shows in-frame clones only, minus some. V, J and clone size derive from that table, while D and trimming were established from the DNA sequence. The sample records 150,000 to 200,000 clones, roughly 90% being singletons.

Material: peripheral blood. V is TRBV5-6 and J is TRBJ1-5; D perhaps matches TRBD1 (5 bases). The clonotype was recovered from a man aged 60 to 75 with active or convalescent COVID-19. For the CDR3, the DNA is TGTGCCAGCAACTCCGGACATAGCAATCAGCCCCAGCATTTT. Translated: CASNSGHSNQPQHF. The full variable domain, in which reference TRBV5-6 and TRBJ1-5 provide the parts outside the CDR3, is DAGVTQSPTHLIKTRGQQVTLRCSPKSGHDTVSWYQQALGQGPQFIFQYYEEEERQRGNFPDRFSGHQFPNYSSELNVNALLLGDSALYLCASNSGHSNQPQHFGDGTRLSIL.